The present TCR beta chain was sequenced within a study of control samples from healthy donors and cancer patients. V dropped 3 bases and J dropped 3 bases, with 15 bases sitting between them. Per germline, CDR1 MNHEY and CDR2 SMNVEV (reference sequence). This CDR3 has 16 amino acids. This clone was recorded once. Clones were read by immunoSEQ multiplex PCR, and TCRdb kept only the in-frame ones, dropping some. The table includes tens of thousands of clones, around four fifths detected once. The source of this sequence is a man aged 50 to 59 in good health. The chain employs TRBV27 and TRBJ2-1; D gene ambiguous. The sequenced sample consisted of blood. CDR3 sequence: CASSFSRPDGYNEQFF. The CDR3 DNA reads TGTGCCAGCAGTTTCAGCCGGCCGGACGGCTACAATGAGCAGTTCTTC.